The 24 T cell receptor beta chains reported below all come from one sample, sequenced in a study of T cells in localized non-small cell lung cancer. Profiling relied on immunoSEQ multiplex PCR, and the TCRdb table lists in-frame clones only, not all of them. Of about 26,000 clones in the sample, about 81% were seen once. The material sequenced was peripheral blood, taken before any cancer treatment. The receptors here all came from a woman aged 40-70 years with stage I lung adenocarcinoma.

The V gene is TRBV27, the J gene TRBJ2-7, with 9 bases matching TRBD2. J lost 4 bases, V lost 4 bases, and 8 bases had no gene match. This CDR3 spans 15 amino acids. Germline V gives CDR1 MNHEY, CDR2 SMNVEV (reference sequence). CDR3 residues: CASSSPSGGTYEQYF. CDR3 DNA sequence: TGTGCCAGCAGTTCCCCGAGCGGGGGGACGTACGAGCAGTACTTC.

This sequence joins TRBV18 and TRBJ1-6; no clear D gene. The V gene lost 3 bases and the J gene lost 4 bases, with 13 bases spanning the gap. This CDR3 spans 16 amino acids. CDR1 is KGHSH and CDR2 is LQKENI in the germline V gene. CDR3 sequence reads: CASSPGTQPYNSPLHF. The DNA of the CDR3 is TGTGCCAGCTCACCGGGAACACAGCCGTATAATTCACCCCTCCACTTT.

CDR3 sequence: CASSLSRGRNYGYTF. The CDR3 bases are TGCGCCAGCAGCCTCTCTAGGGGCAGGAACTATGGCTACACCTTC. The chain combines TRBV4-3 with TRBJ1-2, with D possibly TRBD1 on 5 matching bases. CDR1 and CDR2 (germline): LGHNA, YSLEER. Trimming took off 4 bases at V and 2 bases at J, with 14 bases between the two ends. CDR3 length equals 15 residues.

This chain joins TRBV19 and TRBJ2-1; 7 bases are shared with TRBD1. This CDR3 spans 14 amino acids. Germline V gene lookup returns CDR1 LNHDA and CDR2 SQIVND (reference sequence). Trimming cost V 9 bases and J 0 bases; bases outside gene matches: 5. The CDR3 reads CASKTGYSYNEQFF. CDR3 nucleotides: TGTGCCAGCAAGACAGGGTACTCCTACAATGAGCAGTTCTTC.

This chain's CDR3 is CASSAGQPFLLATNEKLFF. CDR3 bases: TGTGCCAGCAGCGCAGGACAACCCTTCCTCCTGGCCACTAATGAAAAACTGTTTTTT. The chain joins TRBV7-9 to TRBJ1-4; the D gene is possibly TRBD1 (5 bases). CDR1 and CDR2 (germline): SEHNR, FQNEAQ (reference sequence). V dropped 5 bases and J dropped 2 bases, with 24 bases sitting between them. CDR3 length equals 19 residues.

This clone is categorized as medium-sized. The rearrangement uses TRBV27 and TRBJ1-5; possible D gene TRBD1, 6 bases. Trimming removed 5 bases from V and 3 bases from J, with 14 bases in between. Per the germline V gene, CDR1 is MNHEY and CDR2 is SMNVEV (reference sequence). The CDR3 contains 15 residues. The CDR3 spells CASSPQGMANQPQHF. In nucleotides, the CDR3 is TGTGCCAGCAGTCCACAGGGAATGGCCAATCAGCCCCAGCATTTT.

The chain links TRBV7-9 to TRBJ2-7; D not resolved. Trimming cost V 4 bases and J 1 base, with 8 bases left between them. The CDR3 consists of 13 residues. Germline CDR1 is SEHNR and CDR2 is FQNEAQ (reference sequence). In DNA, the CDR3 is TGTGCCAGCAGCTGGACGTGGTCCTACGAGCAGTACTTC. Translated, it gives CASSWTWSYEQYF.

As concerns this clone: Distinct nucleotide sequences in the sample also encode this CDR3. This rearrangement joins TRBV27 to TRBJ1-2, with D unclear. CDR1 and CDR2 (germline): MNHEY, SMNVEV (reference sequence). The CDR3 is 13 amino acids. Trimming cost V 3 bases and J 3 bases, with 8 bases left between them. The CDR3 is CASSLAGYYGYTF. The CDR3 DNA reads TGTGCCAGCAGTTTGGCAGGCTACTATGGCTACACCTTC.

The table lists this clone with a few counts. This chain connects TRBV7-9 to TRBJ1-6; 9 bases line up with TRBD1. CDR1 and CDR2 (germline): SEHNR, FQNEAQ (reference sequence). This CDR3 spans 15 amino acids. Trimming cost V 5 bases and J 6 bases; bases outside gene matches: 5. The CDR3 bases are TGTGCCAGCAGCCCAGGGACAGGGCCTAATTCACCCCTCCACTTT. Protein: CASSPGTGPNSPLHF.

The CDR3 is CASSLGTGTTEAFF. In DNA form, the CDR3 reads TGTGCCAGCAGCTTAGGGACAGGGACCACTGAAGCTTTCTTT. The chain is built from TRBV11-1 and TRBJ1-1, with 8 bases aligning to TRBD1. The junction had 2 bases not matched to a gene; V was cut back by 1 base and J by 4 bases. Looked up from germline, CDR1 is SGHAT and CDR2 is FQDESV (reference sequence). This CDR3 has 14 residues.

The rearrangement links TRBV2 to TRBJ1-3; D remains ambiguous. The germline CDR1 and CDR2 sequences are SNHLY and FYNNEI. Trimming took 6 bases from V and 0 from J, leaving 12 bases between them. The CDR3 has 15 residues. CDR3 DNA: TGTGCCAGCAGGGCAACGGGAATCTCTGGAAACACCATATATTTT. Its protein product is CASRATGISGNTIYF.

This clone was seen only once. This chain joins TRBV7-9 and TRBJ1-3; tentative D call: TRBD1 (5 bases). Per germline, CDR1 SEHNR and CDR2 FQNEAQ (reference sequence). V was trimmed by 2 bases and J by 0 bases, leaving 8 bases between them. CDR3 length: 15 amino acids. The CDR3 loop is CASSLMGGSGNTIYF. CDR3 in DNA: TGTGCCAGCAGCTTAATGGGGGGCTCTGGAAACACCATATATTTT.

The chain joins TRBV28 to TRBJ2-5; tentatively, D is TRBD1 or TRBD2 (7 bases each). The ends were cut back, 7 bases at V and 4 bases at J, with 16 bases in the middle. Germline loops: CDR1 MDHEN, CDR2 SYDVKM. This CDR3 has 14 residues. Here the CDR3 DNA reads TGTGCCAGCACAGGGGGGGCTCCGTTAGAGACCCAGTACTTC. It encodes CASTGGAPLETQYF.

J is TRBJ1-2 and V is TRBV5-6; 7 bases line up with TRBD1. Germline-derived CDR1 and CDR2 are SGHDT and YYEEEE. V gave up 4 bases and J gave up 4 bases; unmatched junction bases: 10. CDR3 length: 15 amino acids. CDR3 protein: CASSAQGVATYGYTF. The CDR3 DNA is TGTGCCAGCAGCGCCCAGGGGGTCGCCACCTATGGCTACACCTTC.

The chain uses TRBV6-6 and TRBJ2-3; the D call may be TRBD1 or TRBD2 (5 bases each). This CDR3 spans 15 amino acids. The V and J ends lost 2 bases and 0 bases respectively, with 9 bases between them. Looked up from germline, CDR1 is MNHNY and CDR2 is SVGAGI (reference sequence). As DNA, the CDR3 is TGTGCCAGCAGTTACCTCAGGGACAGCACAGATACGCAGTATTTT. Translated: CASSYLRDSTDTQYF.

This clone was recorded a few times. CDR3 DNA: TGTGCCAGCAGCTTAGTCCAGGGTGTTAACTATGGCTACACCTTC. This encodes CASSLVQGVNYGYTF. The chain joins TRBV7-9 to TRBJ1-2, with D maybe TRBD1 (5 bases). Germline V gene data show CDR1 as SEHNR and CDR2 as FQNEAQ (reference sequence). V lost 1 base to trimming and J lost 1 base, with 10 bases between them. This CDR3 contains 15 residues.

This sequence joins TRBV30 and TRBJ1-2; 7 bases match TRBD1. This CDR3 has 14 amino acids. V lost 4 bases to trimming and J lost 4 bases; unmatched junction nucleotides: 9. CDR1 is GTSNPN and CDR2 is SVGIG in the germline V gene (reference sequence). The CDR3 DNA follows: TGTGCCTGGACCAGGGACAGTTCTGGCTATGGCTACACCTTC. It specifies CAWTRDSSGYGYTF.

This rearrangement joins TRBV5-1 to TRBJ1-2, with D hard to call. CDR3 length: 14 residues. CDR1 and CDR2 from the germline V gene are SGHRS and YFSETQ. Trimming shortened V by 3 bases and J by 0 bases, and 9 bases separated the two germline ends. The CDR3, as DNA: TGCGCCAGCAGCTCCACATCCTCTAACTATGGCTACACCTTC. This translates into CASSSTSSNYGYTF.

This clone showed up just a few times. The chain combines TRBV15 with TRBJ2-1; no reliable D call. Germline V lookup: CDR1 LNHNV, CDR2 YYDKDF (reference sequence). V was shortened by 1 base and J by 9 bases, with 10 bases between the two germline ends. The CDR3 is 13 residues long. CDR3: CATSRAKFSEQFF. The CDR3 region has the DNA TGTGCCACCAGCAGAGCAAAGTTTAGTGAGCAGTTCTTC.

This clone has just one count. The chain has TRBV4-3 and TRBJ1-4; a weak D match, TRBD1 (5 bases). The V end was cut by 4 bases, the J end by 8 bases, with 17 bases between. Germline values: CDR1 LGHNA, CDR2 YSLEER. There are 15 residues in the CDR3. The CDR3 nucleotides read TGCGCCAGCAGCCCCCGAGGGGAGGGAAGGGAAAAACTGTTTTTT. Amino acids: CASSPRGEGREKLFF.

Points on this clone: Other DNA sequences from this sample encode an identical CDR3 as well. The V call is TRBV6-5, the J call TRBJ2-5, with 9 nucleotides matching TRBD2. This CDR3 is 15 amino acids long. Germline-derived CDR1 and CDR2 are MNHEY and SVGAGI. After removal of 4 bases from V and 3 bases from J, the junction contained 6 bases not matched to a gene. This CDR3 reads CASSFRRGGEETQYF. Written as DNA, the CDR3 is TGTGCCAGCAGTTTTAGGCGGGGGGGCGAAGAGACCCAGTACTTC.

The V gene is TRBV6-1, the J gene TRBJ2-7; maybe TRBD2 (6 bases). Trimming shortened V by 5 bases and J by 0 bases, and 8 bases separated the two germline ends. The length of the CDR3 is 13 residues. The germline V gene has CDR1 MNHNS and CDR2 SASEGT. As DNA, the CDR3 is TGTGCCAGCAGTCTAGCGTCCTCCTACGAGCAGTACTTC. Its protein is CASSLASSYEQYF.

This clone has just one count. This chain links TRBV30 with TRBJ1-4; D remains unclear. CDR1 is GTSNPN and CDR2 is SVGIG in the germline V gene (reference sequence). Trimming left V 4 bases short and J 0 bases short, with 6 bases between. The CDR3 is 13 amino acids. The CDR3 DNA sequence: TGTGCCTGGAATGATGCAACTAATGAAAAACTGTTTTTT. Translation gives CAWNDATNEKLFF.

The chain uses TRBV7-9 and TRBJ2-3; D not certain. Germline V gene sequence: CDR1 SEHNR, CDR2 FQNEAQ (reference sequence). The length of the CDR3 is 13 residues. The germline V and J ends were trimmed by 6 bases and 5 bases, with 12 bases remaining between them. CDR3 DNA: TGTGCCAGCAGTACCCGGGCCCAAGATACGCAGTATTTT. It codes for CASSTRAQDTQYF.